The T cell receptor beta chain under discussion was sequenced for a study of T cells in Graves' hyperthyroidism and ophthalmopathy. The wider study: It was at initial diagnosis, before any treatment, that peripheral blood was collected.

This clonotype has ten or more counts. The J segment lost 5 bases and the V segment lost 4 bases, leaving 12 bases of the junction unmatched. CDR3 size: 16 residues. Germline V gene lookup returns CDR1 SGDLS and CDR2 YYNGEE. Amplified regions were TCR beta CDR3 sequences from RNA transcripts. The HTBI primer set was used in a first-round RT-PCR of the TCR CDR3. TCRdb analysed the multiplex PCR reads with MiXCR anew, one entry per CDR3 protein. This table has around 600,000 distinct CDR3 sequences, 13% to 15% appearing once. This sequence originates from a woman between 50 and 59 years old with Graves' ophthalmopathy. Sequenced input: blood. The J gene is TRBJ2-1, the V gene TRBV9; 7 bases match TRBD2. The CDR3 sequence: CASSQRSGRNHNEQFF. The CDR3 nucleotides read TGTGCCAGCAGCCAAAGGTCCGGGAGGAACCACAATGAGCAGTTCTTC.